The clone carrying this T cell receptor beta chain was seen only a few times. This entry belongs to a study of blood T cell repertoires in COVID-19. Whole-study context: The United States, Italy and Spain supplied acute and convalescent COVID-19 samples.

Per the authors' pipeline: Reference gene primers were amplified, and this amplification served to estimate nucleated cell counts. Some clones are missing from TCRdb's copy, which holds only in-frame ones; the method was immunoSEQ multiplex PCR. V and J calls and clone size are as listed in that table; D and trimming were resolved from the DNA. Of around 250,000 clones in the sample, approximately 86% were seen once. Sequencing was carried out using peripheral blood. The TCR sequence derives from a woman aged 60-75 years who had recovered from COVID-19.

In DNA, the CDR3 is TGTGCCAGCAGCGTAGAAGGGGGATTCGCTGAAGCTTTCTTT. Residues: CASSVEGGFAEAFF. The chain uses TRBV9 and TRBJ1-1; TRBD1 might be the D (6 bases). The CDR3 is 14 residues long. The V gene lost 0 bases and the J gene lost 6 bases, with 12 bases spanning the gap. CDR1 and CDR2 (germline): SGDLS, YYNGEE.